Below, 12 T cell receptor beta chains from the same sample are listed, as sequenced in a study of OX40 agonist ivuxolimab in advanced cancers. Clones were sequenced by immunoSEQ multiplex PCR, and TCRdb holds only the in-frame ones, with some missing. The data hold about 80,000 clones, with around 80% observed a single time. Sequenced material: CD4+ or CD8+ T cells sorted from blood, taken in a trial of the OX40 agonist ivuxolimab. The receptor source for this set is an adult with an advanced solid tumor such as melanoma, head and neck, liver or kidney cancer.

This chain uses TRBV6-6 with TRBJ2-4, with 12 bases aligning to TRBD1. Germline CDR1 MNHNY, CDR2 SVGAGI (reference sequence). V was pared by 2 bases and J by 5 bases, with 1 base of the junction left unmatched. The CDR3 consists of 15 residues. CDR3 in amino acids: CASSYGTGGQNIQYF. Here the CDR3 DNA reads TGTGCCAGCAGTTACGGGACAGGGGGCCAAAACATTCAGTACTTC.

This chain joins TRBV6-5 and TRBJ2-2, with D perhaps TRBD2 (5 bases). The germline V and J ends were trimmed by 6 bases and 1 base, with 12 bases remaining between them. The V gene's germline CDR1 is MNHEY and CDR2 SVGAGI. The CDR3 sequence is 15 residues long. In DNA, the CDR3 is TGTGCCAGCAGGGCATGGCGGGTGAACACCGGGGAGCTGTTTTTT. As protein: CASRAWRVNTGELFF.

Here the CDR3 reads CASSSLQGSYQPQHF. The CDR3, as DNA: TGTGCCAGTAGTAGCCTACAGGGTTCCTATCAGCCCCAGCATTTT. V gene TRBV19 combines with J gene TRBJ1-5, with D perhaps matching TRBD1 (6 bases). With 4 bases removed from V and 5 bases from J, the gap between germline ends came to 15 bases. The CDR3 contains 15 residues. The germline gives CDR1 LNHDA, CDR2 SQIVND (reference sequence).

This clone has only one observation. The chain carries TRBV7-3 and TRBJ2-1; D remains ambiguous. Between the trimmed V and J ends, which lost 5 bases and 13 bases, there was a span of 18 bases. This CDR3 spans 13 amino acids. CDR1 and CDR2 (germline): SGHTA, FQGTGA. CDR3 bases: TGTGCCAGCAGCCCCGAGACGGCCGGGCCCCAGTTCTTC. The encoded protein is CASSPETAGPQFF.

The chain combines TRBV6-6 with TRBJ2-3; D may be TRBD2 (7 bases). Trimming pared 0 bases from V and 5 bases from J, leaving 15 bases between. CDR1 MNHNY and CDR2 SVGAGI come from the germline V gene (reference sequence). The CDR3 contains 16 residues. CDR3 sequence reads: CASSYSRGRVEDTQYF. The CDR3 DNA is TGTGCCAGCAGTTACTCGAGGGGGAGGGTGGAAGATACGCAGTATTTT.

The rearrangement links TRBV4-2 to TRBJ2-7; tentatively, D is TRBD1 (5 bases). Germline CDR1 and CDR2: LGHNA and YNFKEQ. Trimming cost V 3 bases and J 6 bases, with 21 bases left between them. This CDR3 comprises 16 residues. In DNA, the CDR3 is TGTGCCAGCAGCCAGGCCGATGGGGCGATACTTCCCGAGCAGTACTTC. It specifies CASSQADGAILPEQYF.

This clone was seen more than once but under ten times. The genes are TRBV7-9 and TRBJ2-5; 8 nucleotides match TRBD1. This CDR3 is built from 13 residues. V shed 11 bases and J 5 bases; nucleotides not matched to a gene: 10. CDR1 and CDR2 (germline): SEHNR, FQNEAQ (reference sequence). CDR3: CAVHRGARETQYF. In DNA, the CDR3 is TGTGCCGTCCACAGGGGGGCTAGGGAGACCCAGTACTTC.

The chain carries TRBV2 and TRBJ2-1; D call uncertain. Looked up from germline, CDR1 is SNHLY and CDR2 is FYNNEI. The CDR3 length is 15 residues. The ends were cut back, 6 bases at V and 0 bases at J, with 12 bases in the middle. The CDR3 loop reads CASSISYSSYNEQFF. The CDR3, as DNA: TGTGCCAGCAGCATTAGCTACAGCTCCTACAATGAGCAGTTCTTC.

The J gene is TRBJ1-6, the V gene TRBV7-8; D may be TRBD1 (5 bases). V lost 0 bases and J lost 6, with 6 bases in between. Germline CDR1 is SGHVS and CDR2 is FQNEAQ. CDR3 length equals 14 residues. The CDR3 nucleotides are TGTGCCAGCAGCTTAGCAGGGGTTAATTCACCCCTCCACTTT. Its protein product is CASSLAGVNSPLHF.

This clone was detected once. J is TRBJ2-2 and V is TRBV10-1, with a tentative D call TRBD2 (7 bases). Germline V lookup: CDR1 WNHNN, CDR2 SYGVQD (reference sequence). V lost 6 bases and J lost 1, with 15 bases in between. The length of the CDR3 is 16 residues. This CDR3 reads CASRGAGEGNTGELFF. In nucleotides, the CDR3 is TGCGCCAGCAGGGGAGCAGGGGAGGGGAACACCGGGGAGCTGTTTTTT.

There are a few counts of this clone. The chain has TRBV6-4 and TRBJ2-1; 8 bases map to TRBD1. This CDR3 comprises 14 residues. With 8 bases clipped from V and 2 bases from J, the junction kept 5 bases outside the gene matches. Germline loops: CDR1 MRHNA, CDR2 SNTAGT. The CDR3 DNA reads TGTGCCAGCCCCGGACAGGGTACCTACAATGAGCAGTTCTTC. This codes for CASPGQGTYNEQFF.

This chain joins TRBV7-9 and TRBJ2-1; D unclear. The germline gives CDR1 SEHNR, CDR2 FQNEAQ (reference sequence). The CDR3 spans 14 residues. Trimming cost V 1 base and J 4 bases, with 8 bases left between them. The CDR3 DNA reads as TGTGCCAGCAGCTTAGTGGTACAGTACAATGAGCAGTTCTTC. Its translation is CASSLVVQYNEQFF.